This T cell receptor (beta chain) appears in the sequencing data of a study of blood T cell repertoires in COVID-19 (TCRdb year 2020). A note on the overall study: Samples from collaborators originated in the United States, Italy and Spain and spanned both the acute and convalescent phases of COVID-19. The material from the prospective study consisted of cDNA or gDNA derived from T cells, B-cell-depleted T cells, or PBMCs. Deeply sampled blood TCRbeta repertoires from subjects exposed to, actively infected with, or recovered from COVID-19 were included in the dataset. A freely available public database, intended as a resource for researchers studying the immune response to SARS-CoV-2, is where the repertoires were released. Samples came from the ongoing ImmuneRACE study (first 160 participants) plus 1,254 subjects from 6 global collaborators. Sample metadata almost always included a de-identified subject ID, COVID-19 status, age in years and sex. Where available, HLA class I and class II types were obtained from metadata supplied by the sample provider rather than from assay-based typing. Study-wide findings and limitations: Clinical and demographic metadata were provided uncurated, with the amount varying by source and participant.

The germline V gene gives CDR1 as MNHEY and CDR2 as SVGEGT. Trimming accounts for 4 bases at V and 6 bases at J, while the number of junction bases matched to no gene is 8. The CDR3 goes from the cysteine to the phenylalanine over 15 residues. The CDR3 DNA has 45 bases and is translated from base 1. The immunoSEQ Assay, a bias-controlled multiplex PCR, was used to amplify TCRbeta CDR3 regions from genomic DNA. On the authors' methods: Within the assay, amplification of reference gene primers was used to estimate how many nucleated cells each sample contained. To quantify the absolute abundance of each unique TCRbeta CDR3 rearrangement, sequence reads were collapsed and filtered. For each sample, productive Simpson clonality was calculated as the square root of Simpson's diversity index across productive rearrangements. The table comes from immuneACCESS by way of TCRdb, which keeps in-frame sequences with V and J called. Part of the clones is missing from these tables; in studies checked, under half for an unresolved V gene and the rest for unknown reasons. The V and J calls and clone size come from that table; D and trimming were worked out from the DNA. The sample has about 120,000 clones on record, 78% of them singletons. The ten top clones hold roughly 2.1% of the sample.

Whole blood was collected in K2EDTA tubes by collaborating institutions according to the institutions' own protocols. Collaborator samples were shipped for TCRbeta analysis as frozen whole blood, isolated PBMCs, or DNA extracted from either sample type. Concerning this clone: Its cognate antigen has yet to be identified. No base quality values were provided; no much bigger clone lies one nucleotide off.

The receptor was isolated from a man aged 70 or older with acute or convalescent COVID-19. The V and J segments used are TRBV6-2 or TRBV6-3 and TRBJ2-3; TRBD2 fits 9 bases in the junction. The specimen was peripheral blood. The DNA sequence is as follows: TGTGCCAGCAGTTCTCCGACTAGCGGTATTGATACGCAGTATTTT. This yields the protein CASSSPTSGIDTQYF.